This T cell receptor beta chain appears in the sequencing data of a study of Graves' ophthalmopathy and Graves' hyperthyroidism. On the study more broadly: There was a collection of peripheral blood at initial diagnosis, before any treatment. Findings and caveats of the study: Blood was where most expanded thyroid clonotypes above 0.001 frequency also turned up.

In the case of this clonotype: Its antigen is currently unknown.

Scientists amplified the TCR beta CDR3 regions from RNA transcripts. Scientists carried out first-round RT-PCR using HTBI primers and then a second-round multiplex PCR. TCRdb reanalysed the multiplex PCR reads using MiXCR and keeps one entry per CDR3 protein. Found here are about 740,000 distinct CDR3 sequences, approximately 40% of them singletons; the top ten hold 44%. With 4 bases removed from V and 1 base from J, the gap between germline ends came to 10 bases. From germline, CDR1 is LNHDA and CDR2 SQIVND (reference sequence). CDR3 size: 14 residues. Moderate-to-severe activity, CAS ≥3, NOSPECS ≥4 and duration under 3 months were recorded for donors with ophthalmopathy.

This TCR was recovered from an adult man with Graves' ophthalmopathy. The chain has TRBV19 and TRBJ1-1; TRBD1 might be the D (6 bases). Sequencing was performed on peripheral blood. CDR3 coding DNA: TGTGCCAGTAGTAGGGGGCTGGGGAACACTGAAGCTTTCTTT. This encodes CASSRGLGNTEAFF.